This entry features one T cell receptor beta chain sequence. This clonotype has ten or more counts. This clone's antigen is unknown. Within one base of it there is no much larger clone, and no base qualities were kept. This specimen's treatment or condition label, interpreted: allogeneic hematopoietic cell transplantation with graft depleted of TCRalphabeta T cells and CD19 B cells. Transplant recipients were children who received TCRalphabeta/CD19-depleted allogeneic hematopoietic cell grafts. The cysteine opens and the phenylalanine closes a CDR3 of 14 amino acids. Kept here is only the CDR3 DNA, which spans 42 bases and is read in frame from base 1. Per the germline V gene, SQVTM is the CDR1 and ANQGSEA is the CDR2. V lost 4 bases and J lost 1 base; the stretch between them is 14 bases long. The data were obtained in a study of T-cell reconstitution after alpha-beta-depleted transplantation in children (TCRdb year 2016). General notes on the study: Using TCR repertoire profiling, the study quantitatively followed how T-cell immune reconstitution unfolded in children after TCRalphabeta/CD19-depleted allogeneic hematopoietic cell transplantation.

The full study reports these points: The apparently early recovery of alphabetaT-cell counts about two months after transplant reportedly depended on only several hundred rapidly expanded clones that came from non-depleted graft cells. In some patients, the high TCRbeta diversity seen at day 60 was put down to recipient T cells and intrathymic progenitors that had survived conditioning. The frequencies of hyperexpanded clones fell over the following months, and after one year, T-cell counts and TCRbeta diversity were mostly attributed to newly produced T cells.

Receptor amplification or capture employed PCR. Sequencing relied on an Illumina HiSeq 2500. TCR libraries were prepared with molecular barcoding, using unique molecular identifiers to normalize TCRbeta repertoire quantification. TCRdb redid the processing of the public reads, applying fastp at Q25 and MiXCR, and retained in-frame beta chains. Entries are consolidated by CDR3 protein sequence, retaining the most common genes and DNA. Within this sample are approximately 290,000 distinct CDR3 sequences, with approximately 10% of them counted one time only. Roughly a quarter of the sample lies in the top ten.

The sample here was peripheral blood, taken 180 days after TCRalphabeta/CD19-depleted stem cell transplant. The clonotype was recovered from a male patient aged 2 to 10 who had a stem cell transplant for chronic granulomatous disease, so the T cells may come from the graft donor. The rearranged segments are TRBV29-1 and TRBJ2-7; tentative D gene TRBD2, with 5 bases matching. CDR3 protein: CSVGGLGRSYEQYF. The DNA sequence is given as TGCAGCGTTGGAGGGCTTGGAAGGTCCTACGAGCAGTACTTC.